This TCR beta chain came from a study of blood T cell repertoires in COVID-19. Study details: COVID-19 samples from acute and convalescent phases originated in the United States, Italy and Spain. PBMCs, B-cell-depleted T cells, or T cells provided the cDNA or gDNA that made up the material.

Original analysis: Reference gene primers were amplified, and this amplification served to estimate nucleated cell counts. Measured with immunoSEQ multiplex PCR; TCRdb has only the in-frame clones, and not every one. From that table come the V and J calls and clone size; the DNA was used to work out D and trimming. The sample lists about 210,000 clones; roughly nine tenths were seen once. Germline V gene lookup returns CDR1 MNHNY and CDR2 SVGAGI (reference sequence). The V end lost 5 bases, the J end lost 4 bases, and 11 bases lay between the germline ends. The CDR3 covers 13 residues. The sample comprised peripheral blood. The TCR comes from a man aged 25 to 40 with acute or convalescent COVID-19. The chain uses TRBV6-6 and TRBJ1-2; tentatively, D is TRBD1 (6 bases). The CDR3 region is CASSQQGTYGYTF. The CDR3, as DNA: TGTGCCAGCAGTCAACAGGGAACCTATGGCTACACCTTC.